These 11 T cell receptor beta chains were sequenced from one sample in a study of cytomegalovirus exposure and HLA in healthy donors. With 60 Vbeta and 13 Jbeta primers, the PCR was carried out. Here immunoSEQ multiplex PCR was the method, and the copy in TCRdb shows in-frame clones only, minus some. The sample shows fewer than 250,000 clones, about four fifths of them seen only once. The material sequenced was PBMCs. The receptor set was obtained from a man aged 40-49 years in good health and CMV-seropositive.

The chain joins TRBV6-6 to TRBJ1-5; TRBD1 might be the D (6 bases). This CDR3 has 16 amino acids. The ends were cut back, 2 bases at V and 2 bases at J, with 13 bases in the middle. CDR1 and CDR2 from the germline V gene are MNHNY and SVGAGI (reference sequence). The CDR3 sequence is CASSYQQGDGNQPQHF. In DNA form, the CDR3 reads TGTGCCAGCAGTTACCAACAGGGTGATGGCAATCAGCCCCAGCATTTT.

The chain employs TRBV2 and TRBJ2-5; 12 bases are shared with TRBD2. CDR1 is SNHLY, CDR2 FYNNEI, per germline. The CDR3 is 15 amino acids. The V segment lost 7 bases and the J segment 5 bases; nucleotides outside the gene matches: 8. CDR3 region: CASNEGLAGLETQYF. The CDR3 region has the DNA TGTGCCAGCAACGAAGGACTAGCGGGACTGGAGACCCAGTACTTC.

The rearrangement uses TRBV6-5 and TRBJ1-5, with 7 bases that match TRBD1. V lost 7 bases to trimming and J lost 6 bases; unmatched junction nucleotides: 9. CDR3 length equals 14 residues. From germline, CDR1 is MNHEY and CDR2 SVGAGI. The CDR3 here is CASNNRGVGQPQHF. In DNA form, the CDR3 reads TGTGCCAGCAATAACAGGGGAGTAGGTCAGCCCCAGCATTTT.

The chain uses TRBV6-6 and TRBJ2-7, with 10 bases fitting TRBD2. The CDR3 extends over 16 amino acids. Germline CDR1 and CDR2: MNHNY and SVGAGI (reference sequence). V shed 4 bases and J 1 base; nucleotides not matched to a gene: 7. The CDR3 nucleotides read TGTGCCAGCAGTTCCCCAGCGGGAGGGATTTCCTACGAGCAGTACTTC. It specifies CASSSPAGGISYEQYF.

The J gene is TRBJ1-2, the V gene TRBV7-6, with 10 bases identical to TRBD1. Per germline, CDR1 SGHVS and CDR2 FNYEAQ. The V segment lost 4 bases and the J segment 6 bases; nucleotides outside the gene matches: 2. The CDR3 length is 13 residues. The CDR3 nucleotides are TGTGCCAGCAGCTCGACAGGGGGCGATGGCTACACCTTC. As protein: CASSSTGGDGYTF.

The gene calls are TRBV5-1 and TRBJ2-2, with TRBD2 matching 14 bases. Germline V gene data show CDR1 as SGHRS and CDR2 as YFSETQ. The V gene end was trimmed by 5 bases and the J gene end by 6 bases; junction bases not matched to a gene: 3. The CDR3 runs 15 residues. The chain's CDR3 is CASRGLAGGPGELFF. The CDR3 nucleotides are TGCGCCAGCAGAGGACTAGCGGGAGGTCCCGGGGAGCTGTTTTTT.

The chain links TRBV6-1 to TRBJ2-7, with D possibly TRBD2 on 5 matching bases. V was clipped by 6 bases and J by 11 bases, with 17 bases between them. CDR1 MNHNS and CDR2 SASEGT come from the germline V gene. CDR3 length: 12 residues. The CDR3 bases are TGTGCCAGCAGCCCAACGGAGGCTAGAAAGTACGTC. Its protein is CASSPTEARKYV.

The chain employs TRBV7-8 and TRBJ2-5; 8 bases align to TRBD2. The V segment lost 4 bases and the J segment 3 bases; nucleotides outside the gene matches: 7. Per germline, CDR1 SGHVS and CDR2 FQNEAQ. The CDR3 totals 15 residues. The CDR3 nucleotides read TGTGCCAGCAGCTCCATGGAGCGGGAGAAAGAGACCCAGTACTTC. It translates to CASSSMEREKETQYF.

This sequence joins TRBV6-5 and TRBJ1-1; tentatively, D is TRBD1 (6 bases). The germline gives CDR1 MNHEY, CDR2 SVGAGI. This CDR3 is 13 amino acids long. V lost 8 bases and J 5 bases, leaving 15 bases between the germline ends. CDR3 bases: TGTGCCAGCGCACAGGGATGGCGGACTGAAGCTTTCTTT. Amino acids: CASAQGWRTEAFF.

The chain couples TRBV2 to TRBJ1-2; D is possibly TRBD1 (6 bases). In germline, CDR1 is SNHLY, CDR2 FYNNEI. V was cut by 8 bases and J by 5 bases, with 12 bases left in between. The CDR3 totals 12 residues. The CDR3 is CASGGGVYGYTF. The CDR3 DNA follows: TGTGCCAGCGGAGGGGGGGTGTATGGCTACACCTTC.

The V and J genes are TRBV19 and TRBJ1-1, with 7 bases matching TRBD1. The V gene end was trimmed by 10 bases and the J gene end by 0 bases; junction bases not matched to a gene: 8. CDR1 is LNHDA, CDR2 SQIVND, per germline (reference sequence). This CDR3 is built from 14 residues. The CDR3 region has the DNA TGTGCCATTAGGAACAGGGGCATGAACACTGAAGCTTTCTTT. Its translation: CAIRNRGMNTEAFF.